Sequencing of this T cell receptor (beta chain) was carried out in a study of blood T cell repertoires in COVID-19. As for the study in general: In each case, the material was cDNA or gDNA derived from T cells, B-cell-depleted T cells, or PBMCs.

This CDR3 is built from 14 residues. The V and J ends lost 7 bases and 7 bases respectively, with 18 bases between them. CDR1 KGHDR and CDR2 SFDVKD come from the germline V gene. The repertoire was sequenced with immunoSEQ multiplex PCR; TCRdb's copy has only in-frame clones and lacks some. The data contain a few hundred thousand clones, roughly 87% of them singletons. Sequencing was done on a sample of PBMCs or T cells enriched from blood (not recorded which). The chain links TRBV24-1 to TRBJ1-2, with D tentatively TRBD1 (5 bases). The source is a man younger than 30 with acute COVID-19. The CDR3: CATRGTGGKSGYTF. CDR3 coding DNA: TGTGCCACCAGGGGGACCGGGGGGAAGAGTGGCTACACCTTC.